Here is one TCR beta chain with its context. The data originate from a study of blood T cell repertoires in COVID-19. Study-wide background: The samples span acute and convalescent COVID-19 from the United States, Italy and Spain. PBMCs, B-cell-depleted T cells, or T cells provided the cDNA or gDNA that made up the material.

Germline lookup yields CDR1 SGHVS and CDR2 FNYEAQ. This CDR3 is built from 12 residues. Deletions cut 4 bases from V and 2 bases from J, with 5 bases between. Original processing notes: By means of reference gene primer amplification, nucleated cell counts were estimated. Assay: immunoSEQ multiplex PCR; the TCRdb copy retains only in-frame clones and omits some. D and trimming were read from the DNA, whereas the V and J calls and clone size are those reported in that table. The sample consists of about 250,000 clones, around 85% of them appearing once. This TCR was sampled from a man in his fifties with active or convalescent COVID-19. Sequencing was carried out using peripheral blood. The rearrangement uses TRBV7-6 and TRBJ2-5; no definite D call. The CDR3 DNA reads as TGTGCCAGCAGCTCACTACAAGAGACCCAGTACTTC. Translating it yields CASSSLQETQYF.